Here is one TCR beta chain with its context. The data are from a study of blood T cell repertoires in COVID-19. Looking at the study overall: The United States, Italy and Spain provided the acute and convalescent COVID-19 samples.

V gave up 5 bases and J gave up 4 bases; unmatched junction bases: 10. The CDR3 spans 16 residues. CDR1 and CDR2 from the germline V gene are MDHEN and SYDVKM. Repertoires were generated with immunoSEQ multiplex PCR, while TCRdb's copy carries only in-frame clones and drops some. The table lists a few hundred thousand clones, around 88% of them singletons, with around 15% in the top ten. What was sequenced was PBMCs or T cells enriched from blood (not recorded which). The chain couples TRBV28 to TRBJ2-1; 8 nucleotides line up with TRBD1. The clonotype originates from a woman in her forties or fifties with acute COVID-19. DNA for the CDR3: TGTGCCAGCAGTGAGCAGGGGGCGATAGGTTACAATGAGCAGTTCTTC. Translated, it gives CASSEQGAIGYNEQFF.